This T cell receptor (beta chain) was captured in a study of T cell responses to AZD1222 COVID-19 vaccine. Germline CDR1 and CDR2: SQVTM and ANQGSEA. The V gene end was trimmed by 6 bases and the J gene end by 2 bases; junction bases not matched to a gene: 5. CDR3 length: 13 amino acids. Assay: immunoSEQ multiplex PCR; the TCRdb copy retains only in-frame clones and omits some. The table lists 250,000 to 300,000 clones, almost 95% of them singletons. The chain couples TRBV29-1 to TRBJ2-7; TRBD1 matches at 9 bases. Sequenced material: peripheral blood, taken 28 days after the second AZD1222 dose. The receptor was derived from an adult who received the AZD1222 COVID-19 vaccine. The CDR3 here is CSVEDRGAYEQYF. The CDR3, as DNA: TGCAGCGTCGAGGACAGGGGTGCCTACGAGCAGTACTTC.